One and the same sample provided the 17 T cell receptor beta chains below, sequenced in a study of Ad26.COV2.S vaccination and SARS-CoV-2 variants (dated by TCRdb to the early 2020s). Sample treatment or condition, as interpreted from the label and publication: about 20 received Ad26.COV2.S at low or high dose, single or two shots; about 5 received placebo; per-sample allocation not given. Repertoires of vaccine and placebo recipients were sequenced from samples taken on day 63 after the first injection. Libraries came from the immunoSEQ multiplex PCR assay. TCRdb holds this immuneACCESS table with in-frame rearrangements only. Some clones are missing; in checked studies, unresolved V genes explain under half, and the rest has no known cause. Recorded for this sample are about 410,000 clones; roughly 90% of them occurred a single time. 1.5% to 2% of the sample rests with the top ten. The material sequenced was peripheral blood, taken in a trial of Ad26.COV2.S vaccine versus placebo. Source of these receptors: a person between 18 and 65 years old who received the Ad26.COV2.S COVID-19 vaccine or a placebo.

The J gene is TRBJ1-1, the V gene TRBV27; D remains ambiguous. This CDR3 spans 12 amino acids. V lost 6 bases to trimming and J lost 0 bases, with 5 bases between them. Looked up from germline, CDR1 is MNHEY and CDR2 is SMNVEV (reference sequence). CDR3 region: CASRSLNTEAFF. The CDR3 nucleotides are TGTGCCAGCAGGTCCCTGAACACTGAAGCTTTCTTT.

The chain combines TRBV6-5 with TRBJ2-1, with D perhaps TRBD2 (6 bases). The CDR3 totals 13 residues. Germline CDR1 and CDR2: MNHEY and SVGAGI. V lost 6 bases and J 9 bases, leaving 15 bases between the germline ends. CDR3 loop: CASSPVRGGEQFF. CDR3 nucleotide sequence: TGTGCCAGCAGCCCAGTCCGGGGAGGTGAGCAGTTCTTC.

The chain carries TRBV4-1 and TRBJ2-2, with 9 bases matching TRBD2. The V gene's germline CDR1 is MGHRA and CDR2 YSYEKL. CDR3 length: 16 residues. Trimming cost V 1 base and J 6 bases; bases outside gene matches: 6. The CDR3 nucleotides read TGCGCCAGCAGCCAAGGACCTAGCGGGAATTCCGGGGAGCTGTTTTTT. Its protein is CASSQGPSGNSGELFF.

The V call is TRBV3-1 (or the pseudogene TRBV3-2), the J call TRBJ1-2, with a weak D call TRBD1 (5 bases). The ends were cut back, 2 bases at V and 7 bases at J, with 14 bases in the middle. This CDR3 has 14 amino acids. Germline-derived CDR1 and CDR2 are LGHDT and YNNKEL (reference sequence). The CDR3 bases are TGTGCCAGCAGCCAACTTCGGGCGCAGGGTGGCTACACCTTC. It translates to CASSQLRAQGGYTF.

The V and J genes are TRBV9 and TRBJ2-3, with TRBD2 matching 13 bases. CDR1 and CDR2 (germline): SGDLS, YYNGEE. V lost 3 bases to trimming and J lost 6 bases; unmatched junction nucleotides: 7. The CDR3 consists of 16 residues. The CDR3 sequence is CASSAIGLAGVDTQYF. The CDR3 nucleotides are TGTGCCAGCAGCGCCATAGGACTAGCGGGAGTGGATACGCAGTATTTT.

The CDR3: CSASPLPGQENGYTF. The CDR3 bases are TGCAGTGCTAGTCCCCTACCGGGACAGGAGAATGGCTACACCTTC. The rearrangement links TRBV20-1 to TRBJ1-2; 8 positions agree with TRBD1. The CDR3 runs 15 residues. The V gene's germline CDR1 is DFQATT and CDR2 SNEGSKA (reference sequence). The V and J ends lost 3 bases and 6 bases, in that order; junction bases with no gene match: 12.

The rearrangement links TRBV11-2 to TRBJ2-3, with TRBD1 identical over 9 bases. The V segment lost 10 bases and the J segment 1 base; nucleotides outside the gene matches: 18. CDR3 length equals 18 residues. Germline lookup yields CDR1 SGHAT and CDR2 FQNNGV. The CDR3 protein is CATSRRTGANYGTDTQYF. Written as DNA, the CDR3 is TGTGCCACAAGTCGACGGACAGGGGCCAACTACGGCACAGATACGCAGTATTTT.

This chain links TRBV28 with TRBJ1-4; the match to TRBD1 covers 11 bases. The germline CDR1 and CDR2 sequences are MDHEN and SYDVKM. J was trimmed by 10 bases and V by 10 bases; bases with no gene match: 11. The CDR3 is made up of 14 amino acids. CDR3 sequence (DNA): TGTGCCACTAGACCCGGGACAGGGGGGAGAAAACTGTTTTTT. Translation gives CATRPGTGGRKLFF.

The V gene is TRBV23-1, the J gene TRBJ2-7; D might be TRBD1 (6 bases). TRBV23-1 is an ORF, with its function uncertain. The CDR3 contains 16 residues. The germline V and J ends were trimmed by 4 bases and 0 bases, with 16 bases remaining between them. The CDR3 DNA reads TGCGCCAGCAGTCCACCGGGACACAGGAGCTCCTACGAGCAGTACTTC. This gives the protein CASSPPGHRSSYEQYF.

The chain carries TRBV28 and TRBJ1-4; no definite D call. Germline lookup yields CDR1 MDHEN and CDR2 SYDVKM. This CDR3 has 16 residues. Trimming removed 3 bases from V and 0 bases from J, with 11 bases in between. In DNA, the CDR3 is TGTGCCAGCAGTTTTGATAGGGCTGCAACTAATGAAAAACTGTTTTTT. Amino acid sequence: CASSFDRAATNEKLFF. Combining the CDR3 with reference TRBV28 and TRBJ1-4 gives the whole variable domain DVKVTQSSRYLVKRTGEKVFLECVQDMDHENMFWYRQDPGLGLRLIYFSYDVKMKEKGDIPEGYSVSREKKERFSLILESASTNQTSMYLCASSFDRAATNEKLFFGSGTQLSVL.

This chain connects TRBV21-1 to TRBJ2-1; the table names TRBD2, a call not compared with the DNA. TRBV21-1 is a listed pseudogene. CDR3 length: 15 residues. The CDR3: CASSKGQREQDEQFF. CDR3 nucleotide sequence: TGTGCCAGCAGCAAAGGGCAGCGGGAGCAAGATGAGCAGTTCTTC.

For the CDR3, the DNA is TGTGCCAGCAGCCGTTTACGGGGGGGCACTGAAGCTTTCTTT. It yields the protein CASSRLRGGTEAFF. The V gene is TRBV11-2, the J gene TRBJ1-1; weak D call: TRBD1 (5 bases). Trimming shortened V by 5 bases and J by 4 bases, and 14 bases separated the two germline ends. The CDR3 loop spans 14 amino acids. Germline CDR1 is SGHAT and CDR2 is FQNNGV.

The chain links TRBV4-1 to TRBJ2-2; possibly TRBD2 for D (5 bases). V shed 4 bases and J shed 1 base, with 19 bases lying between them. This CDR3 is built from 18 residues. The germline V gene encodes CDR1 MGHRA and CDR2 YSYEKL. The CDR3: CASSPSHELVGNTGELFF. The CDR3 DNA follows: TGCGCCAGCAGCCCATCTCACGAACTAGTTGGGAACACCGGGGAGCTGTTTTTT.

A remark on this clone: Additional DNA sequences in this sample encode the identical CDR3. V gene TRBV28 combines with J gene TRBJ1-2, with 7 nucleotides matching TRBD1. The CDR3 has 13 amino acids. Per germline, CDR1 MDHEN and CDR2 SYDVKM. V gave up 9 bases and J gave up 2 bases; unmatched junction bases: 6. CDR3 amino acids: CASLDRANYGYTF. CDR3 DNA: TGTGCCAGTCTAGACAGGGCCAACTATGGCTACACCTTC.

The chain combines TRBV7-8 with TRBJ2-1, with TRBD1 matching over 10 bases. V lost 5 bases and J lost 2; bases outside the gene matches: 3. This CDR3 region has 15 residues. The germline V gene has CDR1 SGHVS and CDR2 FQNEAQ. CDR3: CASSGGTGAYNEQFF. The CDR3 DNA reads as TGTGCCAGCAGCGGAGGGACAGGGGCCTACAATGAGCAGTTCTTC.

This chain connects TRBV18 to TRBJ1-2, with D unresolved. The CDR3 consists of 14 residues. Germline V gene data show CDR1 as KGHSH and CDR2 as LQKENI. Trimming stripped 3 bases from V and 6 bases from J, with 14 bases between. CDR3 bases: TGTGCCAGCTCACCCTCCAGGTTTTATGATGGCTACACCTTC. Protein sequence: CASSPSRFYDGYTF.

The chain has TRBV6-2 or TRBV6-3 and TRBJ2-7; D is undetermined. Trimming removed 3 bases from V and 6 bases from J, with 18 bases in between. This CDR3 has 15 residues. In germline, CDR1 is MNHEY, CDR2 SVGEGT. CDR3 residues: CASSYHGKAAGEQYF. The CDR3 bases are TGTGCCAGCAGTTATCATGGGAAAGCAGCTGGCGAGCAGTACTTC.